This T cell receptor (beta chain) derives from a study of CD8 T cells in ankylosing spondylitis. The CDR3 sequence is 15 residues long. Germline V gene data show CDR1 as KGHSH and CDR2 as LQKENI. Trimming left V 3 bases short and J 1 base short, with 12 bases between. TCRdb re-derived calls from the 5' RACE reads in MiXCR, one entry per CDR3 protein. This sample carries 250,000 to 400,000 distinct CDR3 sequences, approximately 10% of them seen once, and the ten largest clones take about a tenth. The chain uses TRBV18 and TRBJ2-5; the D gene is possibly TRBD1 (6 bases). The source is a female donor with ankylosing spondylitis or in good health (not recorded which). Sequenced input: blood, either unsorted or a sorted T cell fraction (not recorded which). Here the CDR3 DNA reads TGTGCCAGCTCACCTCGGACAGTGCCCCAAGAGACCCAGTACTTC. This translates into CASSPRTVPQETQYF.